Below, 5 T cell receptor beta chains from the same sample are listed, as sequenced in a study of CD8 T cells in Susac syndrome (dated by TCRdb to between 2019 and 2020). Library preparation employed the immunoSEQ multiplex PCR assay. RNA was extracted using the RNeasy kit, and about 0.5 to 1 ug of the RNA was reverse transcribed with random hexamers. Through fastp at Q25 and MiXCR, TCRdb rebuilt clones from the public reads, retaining in-frame beta chains. A single entry per CDR3 protein holds the most common genes and DNA from its merged rows. A total of 200,000 to 300,000 distinct CDR3 sequences appear in this sample, around 96% of them only once. The leading ten clones occupy approximately 0.1% of the sample. The sequenced sample was CD4+ T cells from PBMCs. The receptors come from a human donor with Susac syndrome.

The gene calls are TRBV7-8 and TRBJ1-5; the D is unclear. The CDR3 runs 15 residues. Germline-derived CDR1 and CDR2 are SGHVS and FQNEAQ. Trimming removed 6 bases at V and 1 base at J, with 13 bases between. CDR3 amino acids: CASRQNGVSNQPQHF. The CDR3 bases are TGTGCCAGCAGACAGAACGGGGTGAGCAATCAGCCCCAGCATTTT.

In its sample, this clonotype was seen once. The V and J genes are TRBV13 and TRBJ1-1; D perhaps matches TRBD1 (6 bases). V was trimmed by 2 bases and J by 3 bases, leaving 10 bases between them. Germline V gene lookup returns CDR1 PRHDT and CDR2 FYEKMQ (reference sequence). CDR3 length: 14 residues. The CDR3 DNA reads TGTGCCAGCAGCTTAACCAGGGGTGACACTGAAGCTTTCTTT. Amino acid sequence: CASSLTRGDTEAFF.

The CDR3 region is CASSPGAGGRIGEQYF. CDR3 nucleotides: TGTGCCAGCAGCCCCGGCGCCGGCGGGAGGATCGGAGAGCAGTACTTC. The gene calls are TRBV9 and TRBJ2-7; 8 bases line up with TRBD2. Trimming cost V 4 bases and J 7 bases; bases outside gene matches: 16. This CDR3 has 16 residues. CDR1 SGDLS and CDR2 YYNGEE come from the germline V gene. Variable domain in full (rest from reference TRBV9 and TRBJ2-7): DSGVTQTPKHLITATGQRVTLRCSPRSGDLSVYWYQQSLDQGLQFLIQYYNGEERAKGNILERFSAQQFPDLHSELNLSSLELGDSALYFCASSPGAGGRIGEQYFGPGTRLTVT.

This clonotype was picked up one time. The chain employs TRBV20-1 and TRBJ2-2, with 11 nucleotides matching TRBD2. V lost 3 bases, J lost 5 bases, and 5 bases stayed unmatched. The CDR3 contains 15 residues. Germline loops: CDR1 DFQATT, CDR2 SNEGSKA (reference sequence). The CDR3 spells CSASGLAGGTGELFF. The CDR3 bases are TGCAGTGCTAGTGGGCTAGCGGGAGGAACCGGGGAGCTGTTTTTT.

V and J are TRBV3-1 and TRBJ2-3; possible D gene TRBD2, 6 bases. The germline V gene encodes CDR1 LGHDT and CDR2 YNNKEL (reference sequence). CDR3 length: 13 amino acids. V lost 7 bases, J lost 5 bases, and 13 bases lay in between. The CDR3 nucleotides read TGTGCCAGCACACCCTGGGGGGAAGATACGCAGTATTTT. Translation gives CASTPWGEDTQYF.